This TCR beta chain was retrieved from a study of blood T cell repertoires in COVID-19. The ends lost 5 bases at V and 2 bases at J; junction bases unmatched: 5. Germline CDR1 GTSNPN, CDR2 SVGIG (reference sequence). The CDR3 totals 13 residues. TCRdb's copy holds only in-frame clones and misses some; the assay was immunoSEQ multiplex PCR. The table has over 250,000 clones, nearly 90% seen once; the top ten hold around 0.92%. Input material: PBMCs or T cells enriched from blood (not recorded which). The chain couples TRBV30 to TRBJ1-1; 7 nucleotides match TRBD1. The sequence was collected from a woman aged 25-40 years who had recovered from COVID-19. The CDR3 DNA reads TGTGCCTGGGACAGGGTTTTTAACACTGAAGCTTTCTTT. Amino acid sequence: CAWDRVFNTEAFF.